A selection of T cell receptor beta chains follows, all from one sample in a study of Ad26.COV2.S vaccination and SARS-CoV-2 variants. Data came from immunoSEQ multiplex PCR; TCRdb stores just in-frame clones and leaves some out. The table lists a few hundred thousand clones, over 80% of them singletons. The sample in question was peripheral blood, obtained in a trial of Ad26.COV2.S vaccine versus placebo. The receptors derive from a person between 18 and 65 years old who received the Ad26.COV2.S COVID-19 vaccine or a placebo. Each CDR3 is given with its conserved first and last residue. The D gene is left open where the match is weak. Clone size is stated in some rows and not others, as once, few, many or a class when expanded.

TGTGCCAGCAGCCAAGATCTTGCGTCTACGGACAGGATAGACCACTTT CASSQDLASTDRIDHF TRBJ1-6 few TRBV3-1/TRBV3-2 TRBD1
TGCGCCAGCGGACTAAAAGGCTACGAGCAGTACTTC CASGLKGYEQYF TRBJ2-7 . TRBV5-1 .
TGTGCCTGGAGTGTACACAGTATAGGGGTTCTAGCCAAAAACATTCAGTACTTC CAWSVHSIGVLAKNIQYF TRBJ2-4 . TRBV30 .
TGTGCCAGTGGGGCCCCCCGGCCCGCCAAAAACATTCAGTACTTC CASGAPRPAKNIQYF TRBJ2-4 . TRBV19 .
TGCGCCAGCAGTGCGGCCCCGGGGGGCACTGAAGCTTTCTTT CASSAAPGGTEAFF TRBJ1-1 . TRBV10-1 .
TGTGCCAGTAGTGCCCGGGGACAGGGAATTTTGAACACTGAAGCTTTCTTT CASSARGQGILNTEAFF TRBJ1-1 once TRBV19 TRBD1
TGTGCCAGCAGTTCACTCCTCTCGATCAACGAGCAGTACTTC CASSSLLSINEQYF TRBJ2-7 . TRBV28 .
TGTGCCAGCAGTCCAATTAGCTCCTACGAGCAGTACTTC CASSPISSYEQYF TRBJ2-7 . TRBV6-5 .
TGCGCCAGCAGCTGGGGACCCACAGGGACCTACAATGAGCAGTTCTTC CASSWGPTGTYNEQFF TRBJ2-1 once TRBV5-1 .
TGTGCCAGCAGCACGCCCAGAAACTATGGCTACACCTTC CASSTPRNYGYTF TRBJ1-2 . TRBV7-9 .
TGCGCCAGCAGCTTCACAGGACACATGAACACTGAAGCTTTCTTT CASSFTGHMNTEAFF TRBJ1-1 once TRBV5-1 .
TGCGCCAGCAGGAGGGAGTCAACTGGAAACACCATATATTTT CASRRESTGNTIYF TRBJ1-3 . TRBV5-1 .
TGTGCCAGCAGCCAAGCCCACCCTTCCGGGGGGGGTGAGCAGTTCTTC CASSQAHPSGGGEQFF TRBJ2-1 once TRBV3-1/TRBV3-2 TRBD2
TGCGCCAGCAGCCAAGAAAACAGCCAAGAACACATCCCCGGAGGCTACACCTTC CASSQENSQEHIPGGYTF TRBJ1-2 once TRBV4-1 .
TGTGCCATCAGACCGGGACAGGGATCCACAGATACGCAGTATTTT CAIRPGQGSTDTQYF TRBJ2-3 . TRBV10-3 TRBD1
TGTGCCAGCAGTTCCTGGGGGGGCGTAAACGATGAGCAGTTCTTC CASSSWGGVNDEQFF TRBJ2-1 once TRBV27 .
TGTGCCTGGAGTGTACCCGCAATCCGACGGGGGGCCAAGGGGGAGCAGTACTTC CAWSVPAIRRGAKGEQYF TRBJ2-7 . TRBV30 .
TGTGCCAGCAGTTTATCAGCGAAGGATGGCTACACCTTC CASSLSAKDGYTF TRBJ1-2 . TRBV12-3/TRBV12-4 .
TGTGCCAGCAGCCCTTACTCCGTCCTGGCAGCGGGGGGGCTAGGCGAGCAGTACTTC CASSPYSVLAAGGLGEQYF TRBJ2-7 few TRBV3-1/TRBV3-2 TRBD2
TGTGCCAGCAACCCGACAGGAAGATACCAAGAGACCCAGTACTTC CASNPTGRYQETQYF TRBJ2-5 . TRBV14 .
TGTGCCAGCTCGGACAAACAGGTGAGCTCCTACGAGCAGTACTTC CASSDKQVSSYEQYF TRBJ2-7 . TRBV18 .
TGTGCCAGTAGTATGTTGGGTGGGAGAACCAATGAGCAGTTCTTC CASSMLGGRTNEQFF TRBJ2-1 . TRBV19 .